Below, one T cell receptor beta chain is given with its context. Time point noted: after dendritic cell vaccination, including at tumor progression/relapse. Dendritic cells derived from monocytes and pulsed with autologous tumor lysate formed the vaccine. The data derive from a study of glioma-infiltrating T cells after dendritic cell vaccination. Generated by immunoSEQ multiplex PCR, the TCRdb table keeps only in-frame clones and is missing some. The sample holds approximately 2,000 clones, roughly 79% seen once. CDR3 size: 15 residues. V shed 5 bases, J shed 7 bases, and the junction held 10 bases outside the gene matches. CDR1 and CDR2 (germline): SGHAT, FQNNGV.

The material was tumor tissue, obtained after dendritic cell vaccination. This clonotype was obtained from a human donor with glioblastoma. V gene TRBV11-2 combines with J gene TRBJ2-2; 7 nucleotides agree with TRBD2. CDR3 sequence reads: CASSPGLPGGGELFF. CDR3 sequence (DNA): TGTGCCAGCAGCCCGGGACTACCGGGGGGCGGGGAGCTGTTTTTT.